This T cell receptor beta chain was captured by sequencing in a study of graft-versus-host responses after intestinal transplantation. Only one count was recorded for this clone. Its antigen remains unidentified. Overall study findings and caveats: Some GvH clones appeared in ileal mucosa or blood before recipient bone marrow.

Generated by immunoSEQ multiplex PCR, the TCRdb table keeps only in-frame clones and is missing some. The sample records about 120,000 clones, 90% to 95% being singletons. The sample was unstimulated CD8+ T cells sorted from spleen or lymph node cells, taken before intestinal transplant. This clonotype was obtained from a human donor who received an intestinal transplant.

Written as DNA, the CDR3 is TGTGCCAGCAGGGAGGGTAGGGGTTCCTACAATGAGCAGTTCTTC. The encoded protein is CASREGRGSYNEQFF. This chain connects TRBV6-1 to TRBJ2-1; D perhaps matches TRBD2 (6 bases). V lost 6 bases, J lost 1 base, and 13 bases lay in between. Germline V gene data show CDR1 as MNHNS and CDR2 as SASEGT. The CDR3 loop spans 15 amino acids.